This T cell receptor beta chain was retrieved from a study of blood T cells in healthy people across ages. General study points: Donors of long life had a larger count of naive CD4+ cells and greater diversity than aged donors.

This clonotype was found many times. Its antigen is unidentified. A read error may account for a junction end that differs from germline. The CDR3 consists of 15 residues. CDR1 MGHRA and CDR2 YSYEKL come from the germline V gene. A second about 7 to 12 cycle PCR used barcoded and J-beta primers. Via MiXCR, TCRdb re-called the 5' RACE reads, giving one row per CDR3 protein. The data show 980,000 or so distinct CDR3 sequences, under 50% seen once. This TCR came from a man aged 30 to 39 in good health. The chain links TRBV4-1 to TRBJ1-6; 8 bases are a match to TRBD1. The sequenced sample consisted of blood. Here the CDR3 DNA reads TGTGCCAGCAGCCAAGGGACAGGCAGCAATTCACCCCTCCACTTT. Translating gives CASSQGTGSNSPLHF.